The 23 T cell receptor beta chains presented below share a single source sample, sequenced in a study of Ad26.COV2.S vaccination and SARS-CoV-2 variants. This table comes from immunoSEQ multiplex PCR, and its TCRdb copy is limited to in-frame clones, with some not included. The sample records about 480,000 clones, 70% to 90% being singletons. Treatment in this sample: some 20 received Ad26.COV2.S at low or high dose, single or two shots; several received placebo; per-sample allocation not given. The investigators took samples on day 63 after the first vaccine or placebo injection. Material: peripheral blood, obtained in a trial of Ad26.COV2.S vaccine versus placebo. Every receptor here comes from a person aged 18-65 years who received the Ad26.COV2.S COVID-19 vaccine or a placebo.

The J gene is TRBJ2-5, the V gene TRBV7-8; 7 bases align to TRBD1. The CDR3 extends over 13 amino acids. Germline V gene lookup returns CDR1 SGHVS and CDR2 FQNEAQ. The junction had 5 bases not matched to a gene; V was cut back by 5 bases and J by 5 bases. The CDR3 nucleotides read TGTGCCAGCAGCCCAGCCAGGGGGGAGACCCAGTACTTC. Protein product: CASSPARGETQYF.

This rearrangement joins TRBV19 to TRBJ1-6; no reliable D call. Germline assignment: CDR1 LNHDA and CDR2 SQIVND (reference sequence). Trimming shortened V by 7 bases and J by 6 bases, and 16 bases separated the two germline ends. The CDR3 is 15 residues long. CDR3 DNA: TGTGCCAGTACCATGGCGGGGTTGGGTAATTCACCCCTCCACTTT. This encodes CASTMAGLGNSPLHF.

The J gene is TRBJ1-1, the V gene TRBV6-5, with 7 bases that match TRBD1. Trimming cost V 6 bases and J 6 bases; bases outside gene matches: 10. This CDR3 region has 14 residues. Germline CDR1 reads MNHEY; CDR2 reads SVGAGI. The CDR3 nucleotides read TGTGCCAGCAGCCTCGACAGGGTGAGCGCTGAAGCTTTCTTT. It is translated as CASSLDRVSAEAFF.

The J gene is TRBJ2-1, the V gene TRBV23-1; D remains unclear. TRBV23-1 is an ORF for which the function is uncertain. V was cut by 9 bases and J by 0 bases, with 18 bases left in between. The CDR3 runs 16 residues. CDR3 coding DNA: TGCGCCAGTCTCCTGGGGTGCCCGAACTCCTACAATGAGCAGTTCTTC. Translating it yields CASLLGCPNSYNEQFF.

The chain has TRBV9 and TRBJ2-1; the D gene is possibly TRBD2 (6 bases). The CDR3 is 15 residues long. V was trimmed by 3 bases and J by 0 bases, leaving 10 bases between them. The V gene's germline CDR1 is SGDLS and CDR2 YYNGEE. The CDR3 nucleotides are TGTGCCAGCAGCGGACGGGGGTTCTCCTACAATGAGCAGTTCTTC. This sequence encodes CASSGRGFSYNEQFF.

This sequence joins TRBV7-8 and TRBJ1-1; possibly TRBD1 for D (5 bases). Germline V gives CDR1 SGHVS, CDR2 FQNEAQ. Trimming cost V 5 bases and J 7 bases, with 14 bases left between them. The CDR3 contains 13 residues. The DNA for the CDR3 is TGTGCCAGCAGCCCCTCGGGGCCCTTTGAAGCTTTCTTT. Translation gives CASSPSGPFEAFF.

The rearrangement links TRBV19 to TRBJ2-2; the D gene is possibly TRBD1 (6 bases). The length of the CDR3 is 16 residues. CDR1 is LNHDA, CDR2 SQIVND, per germline (reference sequence). The ends were cut back, 8 bases at V and 6 bases at J, with 22 bases in the middle. CDR3 coding DNA: TGTGCCAGTGGGGGACCCGCAGGGGTCCTGGCCGGGGAGCTGTTTTTT. This sequence encodes CASGGPAGVLAGELFF.

The rearrangement uses TRBV6-5 and TRBJ2-2, with D possibly being TRBD1 (6 bases). CDR1 and CDR2 from the germline V gene are MNHEY and SVGAGI. V lost 6 bases and J lost 12, with 20 bases in between. The CDR3 contains 14 residues. The CDR3 loop is CASRVGTPGAKLFF. CDR3 sequence (DNA): TGTGCCAGCAGGGTCGGGACCCCAGGGGCCAAGCTGTTTTTT.

The gene calls are TRBV9 and TRBJ2-7, with 8 bases fitting TRBD2. V shed 2 bases, J shed 5 bases, and the junction held 9 bases outside the gene matches. The CDR3 totals 15 residues. Per germline, CDR1 SGDLS and CDR2 YYNGEE. In nucleotides, the CDR3 is TGTGCCAGCAGCGTTGGGCACGGGAGGGCCAACGAGCAGTACTTC. It is translated as CASSVGHGRANEQYF.

This chain links TRBV30 with TRBJ1-2; D is uncertain. Germline lookup yields CDR1 GTSNPN and CDR2 SVGIG (reference sequence). This CDR3 region has 17 residues. V was cut by 0 bases and J by 0 bases, with 17 bases left in between. In DNA, the CDR3 is TGTGCCTGGAGTGTACGGGCGGGGAGGAAGGCTAACTATGGCTACACCTTC. Translation gives CAWSVRAGRKANYGYTF.

In DNA form, the CDR3 reads TGTGCCAGCAGCTCGCAGGGAGGCGGGTATGGCTACACCTTC. This sequence encodes CASSSQGGGYGYTF. The chain has TRBV7-2 and TRBJ1-2, with D perhaps TRBD1 (5 bases). CDR3 size: 14 residues. V lost 4 bases to trimming and J lost 5 bases, with 14 bases between them. The germline V gene encodes CDR1 SGHTA and CDR2 FQGNSA.

The V call is TRBV7-8, the J call TRBJ1-5; TRBD1 might be the D (6 bases). The germline V gene has CDR1 SGHVS and CDR2 FQNEAQ. V dropped 2 bases and J dropped 9 bases, with 14 bases sitting between them. CDR3 length: 14 residues. CDR3 region: CASSLRGGLGPQHF. DNA for the CDR3: TGTGCCAGCAGCTTAAGGGGGGGATTGGGGCCCCAGCATTTT.

The J gene is TRBJ1-6, the V gene TRBV5-4, with D possibly TRBD1 on 5 matching bases. Germline CDR1 is SGHNT and CDR2 is YYREEE (reference sequence). V lost 0 bases and J lost 5, with 12 bases in between. This CDR3 has 16 residues. In nucleotides, the CDR3 is TGTGCCAGCAGCTTGGCGGGGGTTAGGAATAATTCACCCCTCCACTTT. This translates into CASSLAGVRNNSPLHF.

The CDR3 protein is CATRLDNEQFF. The CDR3 DNA reads as TGTGCCACCAGACTAGACAATGAGCAGTTCTTC. The rearrangement links TRBV10-3 to TRBJ2-1, with D perhaps matching TRBD2 (6 bases). V was clipped by 10 bases and J by 5 bases, with 9 bases between them. This CDR3 comprises 11 residues. Per germline, CDR1 ENHRY and CDR2 SYGVKD.

The CDR3 protein is CASSVVRAGNTEAFF. For the CDR3, the DNA is TGTGCCAGCAGCGTAGTGAGGGCTGGCAATACTGAAGCTTTCTTT. The chain couples TRBV9 to TRBJ1-1; D unclear. This CDR3 comprises 15 residues. V was shortened by 0 bases and J by 5 bases, with 14 bases between the two germline ends. Germline CDR1 and CDR2: SGDLS and YYNGEE.

The V and J genes are TRBV6-2 or TRBV6-3 and TRBJ2-1; D is tentatively TRBD1 or TRBD2 (5 bases each). The germline V and J ends were trimmed by 3 bases and 7 bases, with 16 bases remaining between them. CDR3 length equals 15 residues. CDR1 MNHEY and CDR2 SVGEGT come from the germline V gene. The CDR3 DNA reads TGTGCCAGCAGTTATCCGAGGGAGTGGGGGAATGAGCAGTTCTTC. Its protein product is CASSYPREWGNEQFF.

This chain joins TRBV5-1 and TRBJ1-1; D not certain. Germline assignment: CDR1 SGHRS and CDR2 YFSETQ. The CDR3 totals 14 residues. Trimming cost V 4 bases and J 1 base, with 11 bases left between them. The CDR3 loop is CASSLLARNTEAFF. CDR3 DNA sequence: TGCGCCAGCAGCCTGCTCGCTAGGAACACTGAAGCTTTCTTT.

The chain couples TRBV6-5 to TRBJ2-7, with TRBD1 as a possible D gene (6 bases). V was shortened by 2 bases and J by 3 bases, with 11 bases between the two germline ends. CDR1 MNHEY and CDR2 SVGAGI come from the germline V gene. The CDR3 contains 14 residues. The CDR3 loop reads CASSYARDNYEQYF. CDR3 DNA sequence: TGTGCCAGCAGTTACGCCCGGGACAACTACGAGCAGTACTTC.

The CDR3 region is CASSQRDSPYYEQYF. Written as DNA, the CDR3 is TGTGCCAGTAGTCAGAGGGACTCACCTTACTACGAGCAGTACTTC. The chain combines TRBV19 with TRBJ2-7; D may be TRBD2 (6 bases). Germline lookup yields CDR1 LNHDA and CDR2 SQIVND (reference sequence). The CDR3 sequence is 15 residues long. V was trimmed by 5 bases and J by 3 bases, leaving 17 bases between them.

The rearrangement joins TRBV4-2 to TRBJ2-5, with D unclear. Germline CDR1 is LGHNA and CDR2 is YNFKEQ. V lost 1 base and J 2 bases, leaving 5 bases between the germline ends. The CDR3 is 13 amino acids. The CDR3 loop is CASSQGSQETQYF. The CDR3 DNA reads as TGTGCCAGCAGCCAAGGCAGTCAAGAGACCCAGTACTTC.

V gene TRBV5-4 combines with J gene TRBJ2-7, with D perhaps assigned TRBD1 or TRBD2 (6 bases each). CDR1 and CDR2 from the germline V gene are SGHNT and YYREEE (reference sequence). V was clipped by 5 bases and J by 2 bases, with 11 bases between them. The CDR3 runs 13 residues. The CDR3: CASRLGGTYEQYF. DNA of the CDR3: TGTGCCAGCAGACTAGGGGGGACCTACGAGCAGTACTTC.

The chain links TRBV11-2 to TRBJ1-1; 7 nucleotides agree with TRBD1. CDR3 size: 17 residues. V dropped 4 bases and J dropped 4; count of bases not matched to a gene: 15. CDR1 and CDR2 from the germline V gene are SGHAT and FQNNGV. DNA of the CDR3: TGTGCCAGCAGCTCAGAGTTAAACAGGGGTTCAAGCACTGAAGCTTTCTTT. Protein product: CASSSELNRGSSTEAFF.

This clone has a single count. The chain uses TRBV7-6 and TRBJ2-1; 9 positions match TRBD2. The CDR3 runs 16 residues. Germline V CDR1 and CDR2: SGHVS, FNYEAQ. V lost 4 bases, J lost 2 bases, and 6 bases stayed unmatched. The chain's CDR3 is CASSSIAGVAYNEQFF. The CDR3 bases are TGTGCCAGCAGCTCGATAGCGGGAGTGGCCTACAATGAGCAGTTCTTC.